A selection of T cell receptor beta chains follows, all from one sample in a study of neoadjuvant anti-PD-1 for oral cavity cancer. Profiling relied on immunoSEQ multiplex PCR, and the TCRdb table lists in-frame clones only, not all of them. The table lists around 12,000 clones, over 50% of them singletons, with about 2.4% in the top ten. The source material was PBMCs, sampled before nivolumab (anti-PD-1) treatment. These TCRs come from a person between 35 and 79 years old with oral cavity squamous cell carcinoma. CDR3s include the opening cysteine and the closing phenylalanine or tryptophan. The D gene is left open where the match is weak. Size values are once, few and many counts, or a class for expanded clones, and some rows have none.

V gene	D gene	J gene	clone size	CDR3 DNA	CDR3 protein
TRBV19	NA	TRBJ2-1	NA	TGTGCCAGTAGTATGGGCATTCGGGGCAATGAGCAGTTCTTC	CASSMGIRGNEQFF
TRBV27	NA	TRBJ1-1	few	TGTGCCAGCAGTTTAAGGGCAAGCACTGAAGCTTTCTTT	CASSLRASTEAFF
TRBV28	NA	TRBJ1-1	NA	TGTGCCAGCAGGGGGCGTCCTGAAGCTTTCTTT	CASRGRPEAFF
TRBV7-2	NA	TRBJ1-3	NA	TGTGCCAGCAGCTTAAATTTGGGGCCAACCTCTGGAAACACCATATATTTT	CASSLNLGPTSGNTIYF
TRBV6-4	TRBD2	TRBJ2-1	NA	TGTGCCAGCAGTGAAACGGTCGGGGGGGCTGAGCAGTTCTTC	CASSETVGGAEQFF
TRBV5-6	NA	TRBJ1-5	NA	TGTGCCAGCAGCTTACTGGAGGGGTTGGGCAATCAGCCCCAGCATTTT	CASSLLEGLGNQPQHF
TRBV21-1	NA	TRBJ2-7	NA	TGTGCCAGCAGCAAAGCGCTCCCCGCACCACTTGACTTC	CASSKALPAPLDF
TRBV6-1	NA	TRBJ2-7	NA	TGTGCCAGCAGTGAGACCTACGAGCAGTACTTC	CASSETYEQYF
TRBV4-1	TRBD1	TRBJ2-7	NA	TGCGCCAGCAGCCAACTCCGGACAGGACCCTACGAGCAGTACTTC	CASSQLRTGPYEQYF
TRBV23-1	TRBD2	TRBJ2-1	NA	TGCGCCAGCAGTCAATCCGAACTAGCGGGAGAATCTTCTACATGGAATGAGCAGTTCTTC	CASSQSELAGESSTWNEQFF
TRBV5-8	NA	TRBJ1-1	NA	TGTGCCAGCAGCCGAAGGGACTTTGAAGCTTTCTTT	CASSRRDFEAFF
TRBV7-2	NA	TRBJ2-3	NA	TGTGCCAGCAGCTTAGCGCCGGGACTCTCTTTT	CASSLAPGLSF
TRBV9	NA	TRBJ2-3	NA	TGTGCCAGCAGCGCCTCCTCTTCGACAGGCGGGAGCACAGATACGCAGTATTTT	CASSASSSTGGSTDTQYF
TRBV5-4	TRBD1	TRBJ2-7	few	TGTGCCAGCAGCCCACAAAGGACAGGGGGCCTCGGGGAGCAGTACTTC	CASSPQRTGGLGEQYF
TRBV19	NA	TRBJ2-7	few	TGTGCCAGTAGGGGCGACAGGGCGGGGGAGCAGTACTTC	CASRGDRAGEQYF
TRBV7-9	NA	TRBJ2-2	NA	TGTGCCAGCAGCCCAAGCAGCGTTAACACCGGGGAGCTGTTTTTT	CASSPSSVNTGELFF
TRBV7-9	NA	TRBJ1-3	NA	TGTGCCAGCAAAGGGGATAGAAGGTTCTCTGGAAACACCATATATTTT	CASKGDRRFSGNTIYF
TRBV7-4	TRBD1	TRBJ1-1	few	TGTGCCAGCAGCCCTGGGACAGGGGTTATTCAGGACACTGAAGCTTTCTTT	CASSPGTGVIQDTEAFF
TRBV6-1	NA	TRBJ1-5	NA	TGTGCCAGCAGTGAAGCCTATAGCAATCAGCCCCAGCATTTT	CASSEAYSNQPQHF
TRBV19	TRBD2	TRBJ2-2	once	TGTGCCAGTAAGCGGGGCCGGGACACCGGGGAGCTGTTTTTT	CASKRGRDTGELFF
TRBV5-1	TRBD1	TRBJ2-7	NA	TGCGCCAGCAGCACCTCAGTGCCCGGGACAGGAACCTACGAGCAGTACTTC	CASSTSVPGTGTYEQYF
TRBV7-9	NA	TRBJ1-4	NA	TGTGCCAGCAGTCCTGGACAGAACCTTAATGAAAAACTGTTTTTT	CASSPGQNLNEKLFF
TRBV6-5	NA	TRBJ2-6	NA	TGTGCCAGCAGTTACGGTGGATCTGGGGCCAACGTCCTGACTTTC	CASSYGGSGANVLTF
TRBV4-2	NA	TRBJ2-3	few	TGTGCCAGCAGCCCGACTATGACTCAAACTAGCACAGATACGCAGTATTTT	CASSPTMTQTSTDTQYF
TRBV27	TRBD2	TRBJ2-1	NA	TGTGCCAGCAGTATACCGGGACTAAGGTCCAATGAGCAGTTCTTC	CASSIPGLRSNEQFF
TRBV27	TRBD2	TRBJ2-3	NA	TGTGCCAGCAGTTCCCTAACGGGGAGGGGCACAGATACGCAGTATTTT	CASSSLTGRGTDTQYF